This T cell receptor beta chain was found in a study of shared clonotypes between healthy human individuals. The overall study: Used for every donor were three CD4 naive, three CD4 memory, two CD8 naive and one CD8 memory plate.

Germline values: CDR1 SQVTM, CDR2 ANQGSEA. There are 17 residues in the CDR3. Trimming shortened V by 0 bases and J by 1 base, and 17 bases separated the two germline ends. This table comes from immunoSEQ multiplex PCR, and its TCRdb copy is limited to in-frame clones, with some not included. The sample holds about 550,000 clones, 95% to 96% seen once. Naive CD8 cells lacked CD45RO, underwent positive selection for CCR7 and left out terminally differentiated effector memory CD45RA+ cells. This sequence joins TRBV29-1 and TRBJ2-3, with a tentative D call TRBD1 (5 bases). Sequencing used naive CD8+ T cells sorted from blood. This TCR derives from a woman aged 25-40 years in good health. The CDR3 sequence is CSVEDPLGVRGTDTQYF. Here the CDR3 DNA reads TGCAGCGTTGAAGATCCTCTAGGGGTCCGAGGCACAGATACGCAGTATTTT.